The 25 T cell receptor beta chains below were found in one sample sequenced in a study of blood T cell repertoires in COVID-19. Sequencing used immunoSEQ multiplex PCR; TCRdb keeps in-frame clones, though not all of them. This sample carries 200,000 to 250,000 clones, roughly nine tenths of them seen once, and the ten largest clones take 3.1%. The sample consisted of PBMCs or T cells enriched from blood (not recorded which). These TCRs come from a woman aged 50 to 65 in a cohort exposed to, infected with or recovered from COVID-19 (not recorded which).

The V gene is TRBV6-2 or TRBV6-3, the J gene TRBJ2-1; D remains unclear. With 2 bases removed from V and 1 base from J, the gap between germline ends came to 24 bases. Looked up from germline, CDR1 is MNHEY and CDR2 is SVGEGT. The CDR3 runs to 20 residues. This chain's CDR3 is CASSYPVGVPVVSSYNEQFF. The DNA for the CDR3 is TGTGCCAGCAGTTACCCCGTAGGAGTTCCGGTCGTAAGTTCCTACAATGAGCAGTTCTTC.

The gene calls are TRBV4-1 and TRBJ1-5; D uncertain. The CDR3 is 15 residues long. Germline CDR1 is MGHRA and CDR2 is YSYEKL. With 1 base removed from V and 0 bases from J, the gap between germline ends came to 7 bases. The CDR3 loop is CASSQGFSSNQPQHF. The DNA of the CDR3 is TGCGCCAGCAGCCAAGGTTTCAGTAGCAATCAGCCCCAGCATTTT.

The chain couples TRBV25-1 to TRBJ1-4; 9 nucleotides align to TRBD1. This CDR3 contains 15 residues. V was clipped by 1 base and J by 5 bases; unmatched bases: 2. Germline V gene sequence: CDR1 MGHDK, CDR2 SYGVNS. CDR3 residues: CASSEFGTGNEKLFF. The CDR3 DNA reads TGTGCCAGCAGTGAATTTGGGACAGGGAATGAAAAACTGTTTTTT.

CDR3 amino acids: CAISDTTGSYEQYF. For the CDR3, the DNA is TGTGCCATCAGTGATACAACGGGATCCTACGAGCAGTACTTC. The chain is built from TRBV10-3 and TRBJ2-7, with a tentative D call TRBD2 (5 bases). Germline assignment: CDR1 ENHRY and CDR2 SYGVKD. V lost 3 bases, J lost 1 base, and 10 bases lay in between. This CDR3 is built from 14 residues.

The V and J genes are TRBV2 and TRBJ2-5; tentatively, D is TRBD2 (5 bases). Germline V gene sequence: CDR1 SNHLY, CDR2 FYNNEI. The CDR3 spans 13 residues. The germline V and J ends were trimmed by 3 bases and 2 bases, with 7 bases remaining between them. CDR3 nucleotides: TGTGCCAGCAGTGAGGGAGAGCAAGAGACCCAGTACTTC. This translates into CASSEGEQETQYF.

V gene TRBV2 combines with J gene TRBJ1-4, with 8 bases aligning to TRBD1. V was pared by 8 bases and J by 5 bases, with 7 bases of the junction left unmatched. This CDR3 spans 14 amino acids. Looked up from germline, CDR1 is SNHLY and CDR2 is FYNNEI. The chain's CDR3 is CASRDRTGNEKLFF. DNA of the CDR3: TGTGCCAGCCGAGACCGGACAGGGAATGAAAAACTGTTTTTT.

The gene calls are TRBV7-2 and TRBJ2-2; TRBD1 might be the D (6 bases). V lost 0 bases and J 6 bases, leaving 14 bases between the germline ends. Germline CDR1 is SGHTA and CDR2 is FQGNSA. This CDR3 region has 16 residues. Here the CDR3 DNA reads TGTGCCAGCAGCTTAGCGTTTTACTCAGGGGCCGGGGAGCTGTTTTTT. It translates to CASSLAFYSGAGELFF.

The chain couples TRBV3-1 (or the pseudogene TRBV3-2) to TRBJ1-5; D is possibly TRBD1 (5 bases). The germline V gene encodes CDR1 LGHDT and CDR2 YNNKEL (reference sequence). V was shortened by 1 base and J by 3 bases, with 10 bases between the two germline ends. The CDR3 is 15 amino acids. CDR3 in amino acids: CASSQAGSDNQPQHF. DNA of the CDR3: TGTGCCAGCAGCCAAGCAGGGTCAGACAATCAGCCCCAGCATTTT.

Here the CDR3 DNA reads TGTGCCAGCAGTGACCCACACACAGGACAGGTACCCTATGGCTACACCTTC. Its protein is CASSDPHTGQVPYGYTF. The chain has TRBV6-1 and TRBJ1-2; 7 nucleotides align to TRBD1. Losses at the gene ends were 3 bases for V and 4 bases for J; bases not matched to a gene: 14. The CDR3 length is 17 residues. Germline V gives CDR1 MNHNS, CDR2 SASEGT.

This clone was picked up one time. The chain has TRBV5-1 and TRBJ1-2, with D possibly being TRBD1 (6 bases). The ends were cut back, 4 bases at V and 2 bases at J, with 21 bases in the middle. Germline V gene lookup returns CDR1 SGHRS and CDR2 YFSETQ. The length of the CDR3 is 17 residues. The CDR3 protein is CASSKTGERHQNYGYTF. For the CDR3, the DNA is TGCGCCAGCAGCAAGACAGGAGAGAGACACCAGAACTATGGCTACACCTTC.

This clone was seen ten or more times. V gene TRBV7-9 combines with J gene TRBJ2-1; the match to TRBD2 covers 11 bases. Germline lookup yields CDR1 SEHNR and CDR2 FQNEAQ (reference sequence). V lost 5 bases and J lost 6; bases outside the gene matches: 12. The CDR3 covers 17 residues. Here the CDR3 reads CASSPDSTSGGRNEQFF. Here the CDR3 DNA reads TGTGCCAGCAGCCCAGACTCCACTAGCGGGGGTCGCAATGAGCAGTTCTTC.

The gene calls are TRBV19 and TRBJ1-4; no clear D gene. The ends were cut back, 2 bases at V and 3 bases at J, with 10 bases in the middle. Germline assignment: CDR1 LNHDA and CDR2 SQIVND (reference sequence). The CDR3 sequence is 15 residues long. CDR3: CASSISRVANEKLFF. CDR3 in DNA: TGTGCCAGTAGTATATCCCGGGTTGCTAATGAAAAACTGTTTTTT.

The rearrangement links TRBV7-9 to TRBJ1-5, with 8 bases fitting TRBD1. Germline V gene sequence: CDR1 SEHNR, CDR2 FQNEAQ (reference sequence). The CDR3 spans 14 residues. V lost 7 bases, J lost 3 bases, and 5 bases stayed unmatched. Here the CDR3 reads CASTPTGDNQPQHF. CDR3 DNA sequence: TGTGCCAGCACCCCGACAGGGGACAATCAGCCCCAGCATTTT.

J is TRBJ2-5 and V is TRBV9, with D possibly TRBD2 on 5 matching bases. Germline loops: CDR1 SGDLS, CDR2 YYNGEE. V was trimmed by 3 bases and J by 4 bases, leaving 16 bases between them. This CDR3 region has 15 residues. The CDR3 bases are TGTGCCAGCAGCGCGTCCGGACTCGGCACAGAGACCCAGTACTTC. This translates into CASSASGLGTETQYF.

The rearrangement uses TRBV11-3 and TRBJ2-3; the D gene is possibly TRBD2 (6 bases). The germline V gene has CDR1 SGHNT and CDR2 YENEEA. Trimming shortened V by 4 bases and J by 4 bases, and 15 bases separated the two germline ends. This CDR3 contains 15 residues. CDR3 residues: CASSSYFTSPDTQYF. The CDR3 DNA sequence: TGTGCCAGCAGCTCATACTTCACTAGCCCAGATACGCAGTATTTT.

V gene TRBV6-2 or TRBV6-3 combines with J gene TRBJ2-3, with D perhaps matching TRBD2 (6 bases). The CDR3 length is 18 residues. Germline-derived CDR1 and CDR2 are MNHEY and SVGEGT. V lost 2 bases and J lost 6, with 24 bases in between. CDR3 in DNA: TGTGCCAGCAGTTACAATCTTAGGCGGCTAGCGATCGGCGATACGCAGTATTTT. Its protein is CASSYNLRRLAIGDTQYF.

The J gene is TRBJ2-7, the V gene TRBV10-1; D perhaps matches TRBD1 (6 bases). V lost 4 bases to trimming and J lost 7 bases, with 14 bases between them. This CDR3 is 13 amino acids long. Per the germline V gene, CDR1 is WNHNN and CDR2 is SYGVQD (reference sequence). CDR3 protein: CASSVTGMREQYF. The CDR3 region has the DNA TGCGCCAGCAGTGTAACAGGGATGAGGGAGCAGTACTTC.

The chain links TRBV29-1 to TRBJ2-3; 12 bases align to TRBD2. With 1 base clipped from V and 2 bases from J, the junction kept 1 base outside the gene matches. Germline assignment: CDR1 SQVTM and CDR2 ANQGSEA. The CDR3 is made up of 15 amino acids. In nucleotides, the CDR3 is TGCAGCGTTGAAGGGACTAGCGGGACCACAGATACGCAGTATTTT. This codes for CSVEGTSGTTDTQYF.

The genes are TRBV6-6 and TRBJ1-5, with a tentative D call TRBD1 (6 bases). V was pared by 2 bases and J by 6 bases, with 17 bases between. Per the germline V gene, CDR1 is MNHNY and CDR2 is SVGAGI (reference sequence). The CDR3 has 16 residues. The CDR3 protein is CASSYPQGNYGQPQHF. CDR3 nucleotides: TGTGCCAGCAGTTACCCCCAGGGGAATTATGGTCAGCCCCAGCATTTT.

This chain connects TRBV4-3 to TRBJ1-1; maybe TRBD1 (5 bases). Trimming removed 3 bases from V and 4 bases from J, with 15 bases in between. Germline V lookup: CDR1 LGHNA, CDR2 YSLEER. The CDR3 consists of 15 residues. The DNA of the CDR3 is TGCGCCAGCAGCCATGCCTCTCAGGGTCGCACTGAAGCTTTCTTT. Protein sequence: CASSHASQGRTEAFF.

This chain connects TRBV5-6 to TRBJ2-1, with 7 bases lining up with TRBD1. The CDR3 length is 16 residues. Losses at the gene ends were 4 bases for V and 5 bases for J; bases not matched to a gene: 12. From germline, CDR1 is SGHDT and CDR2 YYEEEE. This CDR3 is CASSRGTVTLNNEQFF. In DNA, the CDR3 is TGTGCCAGCAGCCGTGGGACAGTGACGCTAAACAATGAGCAGTTCTTC.

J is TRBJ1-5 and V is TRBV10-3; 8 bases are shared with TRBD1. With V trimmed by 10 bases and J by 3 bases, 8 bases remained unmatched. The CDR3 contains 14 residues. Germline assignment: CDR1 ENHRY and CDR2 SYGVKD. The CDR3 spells CATSQGAPNQPQHF. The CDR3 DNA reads TGTGCCACGTCTCAGGGGGCTCCCAATCAGCCCCAGCATTTT.

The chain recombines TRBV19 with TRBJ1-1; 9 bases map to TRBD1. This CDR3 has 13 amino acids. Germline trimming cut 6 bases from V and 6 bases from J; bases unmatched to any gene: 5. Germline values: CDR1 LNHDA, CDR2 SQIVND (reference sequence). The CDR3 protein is CASRRDRAAEAFF. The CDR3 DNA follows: TGTGCCAGTAGAAGGGACAGGGCGGCTGAAGCTTTCTTT. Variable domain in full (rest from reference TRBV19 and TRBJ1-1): DGGITQSPKYLFRKEGQNVTLSCEQNLNHDAMYWYRQDPGQGLRLIYYSQIVNDFQKGDIAEGYSVSREKKESFPLTVTSAQKNPTAFYLCASRRDRAAEAFFGQGTRLTVV.

CDR3 bases: TGTGCCAGCAGCTTAGCGGTGGGGGTGGGGGCGCCCTATGGCTACACCTTC. It specifies CASSLAVGVGAPYGYTF. The V gene is TRBV7-2, the J gene TRBJ1-2; D might be TRBD1 (6 bases). Trimming shortened V by 0 bases and J by 4 bases, and 18 bases separated the two germline ends. Germline assignment: CDR1 SGHTA and CDR2 FQGNSA. CDR3 length: 17 residues.

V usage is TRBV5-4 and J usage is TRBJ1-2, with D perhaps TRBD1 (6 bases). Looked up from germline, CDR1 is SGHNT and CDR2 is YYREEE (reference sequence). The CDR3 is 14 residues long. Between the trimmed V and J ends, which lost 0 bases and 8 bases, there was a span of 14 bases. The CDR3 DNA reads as TGTGCCAGCAGCTTGGGTGGAACAGGGAGCGGCTACACCTTC. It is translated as CASSLGGTGSGYTF.